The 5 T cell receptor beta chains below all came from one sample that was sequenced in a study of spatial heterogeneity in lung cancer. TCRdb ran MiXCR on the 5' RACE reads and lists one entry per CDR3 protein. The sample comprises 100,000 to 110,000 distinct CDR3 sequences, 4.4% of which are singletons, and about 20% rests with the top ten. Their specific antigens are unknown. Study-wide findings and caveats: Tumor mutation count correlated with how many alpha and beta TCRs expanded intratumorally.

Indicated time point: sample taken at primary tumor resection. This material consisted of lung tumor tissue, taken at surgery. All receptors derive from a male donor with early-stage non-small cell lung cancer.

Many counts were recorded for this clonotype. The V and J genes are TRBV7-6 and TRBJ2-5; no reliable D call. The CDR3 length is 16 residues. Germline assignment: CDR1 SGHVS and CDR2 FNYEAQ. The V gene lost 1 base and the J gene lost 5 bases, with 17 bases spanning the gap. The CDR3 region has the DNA TGTGCCAGCAGCTTAGAATCTGGGTTCTCTCAGGAGACCCAGTACTTC. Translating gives CASSLESGFSQETQYF.

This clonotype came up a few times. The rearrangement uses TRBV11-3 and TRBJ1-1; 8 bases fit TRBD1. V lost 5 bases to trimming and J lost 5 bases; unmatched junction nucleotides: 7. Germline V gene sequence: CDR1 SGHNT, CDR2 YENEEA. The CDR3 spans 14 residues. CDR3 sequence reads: CASSPRGTGTEAFF. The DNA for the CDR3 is TGTGCCAGCAGCCCCCGGGGGACAGGAACTGAAGCTTTCTTT. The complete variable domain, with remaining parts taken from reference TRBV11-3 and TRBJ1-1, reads EAGVVQSPRYKIIEKKQPVAFWCNPISGHNTLYWYLQNLGQGPELLIRYENEEAVDDSQLPKDRFSAERLKGVDSTLKIQPAELGDSAVYLCASSPRGTGTEAFFGQGTRLTVV.

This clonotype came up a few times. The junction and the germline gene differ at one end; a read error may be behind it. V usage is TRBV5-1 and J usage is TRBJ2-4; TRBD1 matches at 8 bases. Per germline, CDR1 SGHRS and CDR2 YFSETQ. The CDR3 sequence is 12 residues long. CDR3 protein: CASSQGQGRVHF. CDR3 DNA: TGCGCCAGCAGCCAAGGACAGGGTCGAGTGCACTTC. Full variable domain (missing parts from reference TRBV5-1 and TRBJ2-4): KAGVTQTPRYLIKTRGQQVTLSCSPISGHRSVSWYQQTPGQGLQFLFEYFSETQRNKGNFPGRFSGRQFSNSRSEMNVSTLELGDSALYLCASSQGQGRVHFGAGTRLSVL.

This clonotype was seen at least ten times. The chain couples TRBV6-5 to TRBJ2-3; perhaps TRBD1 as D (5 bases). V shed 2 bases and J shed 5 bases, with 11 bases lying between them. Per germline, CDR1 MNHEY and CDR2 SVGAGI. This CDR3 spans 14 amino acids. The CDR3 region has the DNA TGTGCCAGCAGTTACGTCGTGGGGCAAGATACGCAGTATTTT. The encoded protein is CASSYVVGQDTQYF.

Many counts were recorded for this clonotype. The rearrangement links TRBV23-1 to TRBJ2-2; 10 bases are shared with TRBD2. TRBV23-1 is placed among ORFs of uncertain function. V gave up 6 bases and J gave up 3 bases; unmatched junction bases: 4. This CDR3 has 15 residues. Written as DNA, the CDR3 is TGCGCCAGCAGCCTGGGACTAGCGCACACCGGGGAGCTGTTTTTT. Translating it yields CASSLGLAHTGELFF.